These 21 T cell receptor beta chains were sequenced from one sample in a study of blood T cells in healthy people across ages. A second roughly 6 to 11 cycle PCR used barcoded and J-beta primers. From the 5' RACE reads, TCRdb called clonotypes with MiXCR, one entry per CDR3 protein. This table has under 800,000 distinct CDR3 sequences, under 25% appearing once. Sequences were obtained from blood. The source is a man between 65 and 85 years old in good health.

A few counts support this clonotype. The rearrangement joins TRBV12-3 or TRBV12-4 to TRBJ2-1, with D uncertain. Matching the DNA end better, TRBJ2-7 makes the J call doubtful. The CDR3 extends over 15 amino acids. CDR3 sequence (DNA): TGTGCCAGCAGTTTAAGTTCTTACAGTTCCTACGAGCAGTACTTC. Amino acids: CASSLSSYSSYEQYF.

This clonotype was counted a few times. CDR3 loop: CASSLGASGAQETQYF. The CDR3 region has the DNA TGCGCCAGCAGCTTGGGGGCTAGCGGAGCACAAGAGACCCAGTACTTC. The V gene is TRBV5-1, the J gene TRBJ2-5; the match to TRBD2 covers 7 bases. V dropped 0 bases and J dropped 2; count of bases not matched to a gene: 7. The CDR3 contains 16 residues. Germline CDR1 and CDR2: SGHRS and YFSETQ. The full variable domain, with the rest looked up from reference TRBV5-1 and TRBJ2-5, is KAGVTQTPRYLIKTRGQQVTLSCSPISGHRSVSWYQQTPGQGLQFLFEYFSETQRNKGNFPGRFSGRQFSNSRSEMNVSTLELGDSALYLCASSLGASGAQETQYFGPGTRLLVL.

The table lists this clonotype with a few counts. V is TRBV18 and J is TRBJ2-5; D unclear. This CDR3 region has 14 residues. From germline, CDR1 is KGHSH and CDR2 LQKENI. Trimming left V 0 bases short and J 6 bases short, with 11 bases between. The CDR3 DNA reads TGTGCCAGCTCACCACCTGCCAATCCGCAGACCCAGTACTTC. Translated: CASSPPANPQTQYF. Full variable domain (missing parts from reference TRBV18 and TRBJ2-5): NAGVMQNPRHLVRRRGQEARLRCSPMKGHSHVYWYRQLPEEGLKFMVYLQKENIIDESGMPKERFSAEFPKEGPSILRIQQVVRGDSAAYFCASSPPANPQTQYFGPGTRLLVL.

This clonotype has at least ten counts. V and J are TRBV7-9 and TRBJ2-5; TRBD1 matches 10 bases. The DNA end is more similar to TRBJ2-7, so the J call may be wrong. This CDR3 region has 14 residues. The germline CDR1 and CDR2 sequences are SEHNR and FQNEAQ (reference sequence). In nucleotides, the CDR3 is TGTGCCAGCAGTTCCGGGACAGGGGACTACGAGCAGTACTTC. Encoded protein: CASSSGTGDYEQYF.

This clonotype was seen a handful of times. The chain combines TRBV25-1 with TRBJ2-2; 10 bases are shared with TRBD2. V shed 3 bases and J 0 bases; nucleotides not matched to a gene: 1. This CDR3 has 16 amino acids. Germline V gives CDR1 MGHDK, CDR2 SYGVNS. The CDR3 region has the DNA TGTGCCAGCAGTGACACTAGCGGGGCGAACACCGGGGAGCTGTTTTTT. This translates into CASSDTSGANTGELFF.

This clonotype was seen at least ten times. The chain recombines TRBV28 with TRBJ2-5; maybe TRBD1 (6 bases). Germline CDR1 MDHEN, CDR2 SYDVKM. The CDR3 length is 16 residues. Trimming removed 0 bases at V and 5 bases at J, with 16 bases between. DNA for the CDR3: TGTGCCAGCAGTTTATGGCTACAGGGAACCGAGGAGACCCAGTACTTC. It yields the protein CASSLWLQGTEETQYF.

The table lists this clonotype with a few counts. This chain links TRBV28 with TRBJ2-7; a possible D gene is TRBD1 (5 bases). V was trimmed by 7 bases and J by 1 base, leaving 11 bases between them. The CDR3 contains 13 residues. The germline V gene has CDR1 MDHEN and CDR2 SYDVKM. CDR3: CASTRGDSYEQYF. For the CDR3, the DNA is TGTGCCAGCACTAGGGGCGATTCCTACGAGCAGTACTTC.

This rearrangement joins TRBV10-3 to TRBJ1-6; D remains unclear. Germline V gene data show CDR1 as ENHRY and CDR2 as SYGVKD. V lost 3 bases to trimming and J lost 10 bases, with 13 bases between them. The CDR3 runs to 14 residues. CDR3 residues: CAISESFETSPLHF. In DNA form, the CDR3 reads TGTGCCATCAGTGAAAGTTTCGAAACCTCACCCCTCCACTTT.

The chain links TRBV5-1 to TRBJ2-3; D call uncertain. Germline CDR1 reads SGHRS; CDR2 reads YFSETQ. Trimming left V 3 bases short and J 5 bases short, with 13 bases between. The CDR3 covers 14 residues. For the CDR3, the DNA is TGCGCCAGCAGCTCCGGGCCCGAGGAAGATACGCAGTATTTT. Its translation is CASSSGPEEDTQYF. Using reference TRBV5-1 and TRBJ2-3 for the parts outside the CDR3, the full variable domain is KAGVTQTPRYLIKTRGQQVTLSCSPISGHRSVSWYQQTPGQGLQFLFEYFSETQRNKGNFPGRFSGRQFSNSRSEMNVSTLELGDSALYLCASSSGPEEDTQYFGPGTRLTVL.

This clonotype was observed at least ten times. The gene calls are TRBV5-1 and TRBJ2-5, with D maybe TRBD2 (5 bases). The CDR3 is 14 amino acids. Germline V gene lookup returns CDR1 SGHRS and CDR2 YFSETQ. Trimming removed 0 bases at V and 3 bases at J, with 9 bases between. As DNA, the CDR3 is TGCGCCAGCAGCTTGGCATCCGGGGAAGAGACCCAGTACTTC. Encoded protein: CASSLASGEETQYF.

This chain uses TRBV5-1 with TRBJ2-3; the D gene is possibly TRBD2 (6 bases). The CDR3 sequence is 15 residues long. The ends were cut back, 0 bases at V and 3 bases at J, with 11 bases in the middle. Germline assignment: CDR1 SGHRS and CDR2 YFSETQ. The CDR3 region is CASSLDGSYTDTQYF. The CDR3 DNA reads TGCGCCAGCAGCTTGGACGGGAGTTATACAGATACGCAGTATTTT.

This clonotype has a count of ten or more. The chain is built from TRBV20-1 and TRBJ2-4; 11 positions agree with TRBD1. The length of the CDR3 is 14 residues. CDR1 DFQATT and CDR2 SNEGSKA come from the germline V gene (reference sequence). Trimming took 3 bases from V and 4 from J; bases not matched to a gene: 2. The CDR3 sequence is CSARGQGGKNIQYF. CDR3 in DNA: TGCAGTGCTAGGGGACAGGGGGGGAAAAACATTCAGTACTTC.

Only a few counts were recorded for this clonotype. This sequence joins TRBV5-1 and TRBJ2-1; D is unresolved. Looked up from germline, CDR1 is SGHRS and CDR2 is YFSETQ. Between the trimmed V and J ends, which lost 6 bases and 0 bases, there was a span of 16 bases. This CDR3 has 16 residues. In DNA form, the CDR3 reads TGCGCCAGCACCCTGGATGGGTTGAGCTCCTACAATGAGCAGTTCTTC. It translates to CASTLDGLSSYNEQFF.

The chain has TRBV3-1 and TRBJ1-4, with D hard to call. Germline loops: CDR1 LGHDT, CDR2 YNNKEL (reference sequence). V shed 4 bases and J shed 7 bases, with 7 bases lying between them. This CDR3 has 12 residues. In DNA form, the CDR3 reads TGTGCCAGCAGCCCCGGACGTGAAAAACTGTTTTTT. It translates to CASSPGREKLFF.

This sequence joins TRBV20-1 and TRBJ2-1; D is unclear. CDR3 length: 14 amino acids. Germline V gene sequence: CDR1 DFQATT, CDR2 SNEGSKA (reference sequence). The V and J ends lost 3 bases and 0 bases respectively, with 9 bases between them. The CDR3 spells CSASVMHSYNEQFF. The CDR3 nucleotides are TGCAGTGCTAGTGTAATGCACTCCTACAATGAGCAGTTCTTC.

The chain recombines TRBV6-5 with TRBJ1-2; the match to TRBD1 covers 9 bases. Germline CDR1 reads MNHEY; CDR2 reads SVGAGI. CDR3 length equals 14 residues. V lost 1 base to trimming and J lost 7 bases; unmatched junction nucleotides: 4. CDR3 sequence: CASSYWDRVGGYTF. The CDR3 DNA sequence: TGTGCCAGCAGTTACTGGGACAGGGTCGGTGGCTACACCTTC.

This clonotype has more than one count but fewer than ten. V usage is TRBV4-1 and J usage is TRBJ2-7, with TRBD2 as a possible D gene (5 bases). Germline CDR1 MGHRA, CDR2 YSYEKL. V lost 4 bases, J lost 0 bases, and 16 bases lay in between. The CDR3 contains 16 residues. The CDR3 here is CASSPLGAGHSYEQYF. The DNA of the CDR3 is TGCGCCAGCAGCCCCCTAGGCGCGGGCCACTCCTACGAGCAGTACTTC.

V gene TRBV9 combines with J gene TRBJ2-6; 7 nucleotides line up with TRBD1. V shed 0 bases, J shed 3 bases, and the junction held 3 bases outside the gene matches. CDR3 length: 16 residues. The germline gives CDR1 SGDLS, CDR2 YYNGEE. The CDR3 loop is CASSVDRGYGANVLTF. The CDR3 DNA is TGTGCCAGCAGCGTAGACAGGGGCTATGGGGCCAACGTCCTGACTTTC.

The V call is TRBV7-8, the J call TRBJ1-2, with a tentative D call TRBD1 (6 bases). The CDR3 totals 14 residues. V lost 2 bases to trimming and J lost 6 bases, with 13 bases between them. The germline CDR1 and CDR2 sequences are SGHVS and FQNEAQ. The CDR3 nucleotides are TGTGCCAGCAGCTTAAGGGGGAATATCGATGGCTACACCTTC. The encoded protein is CASSLRGNIDGYTF.

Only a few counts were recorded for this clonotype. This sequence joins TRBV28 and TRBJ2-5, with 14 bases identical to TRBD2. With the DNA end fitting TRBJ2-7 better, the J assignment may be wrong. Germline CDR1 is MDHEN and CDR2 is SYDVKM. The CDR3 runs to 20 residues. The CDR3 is CASSLPPGGTSGRRSYEQYF. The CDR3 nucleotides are TGTGCCAGCAGTTTACCACCCGGAGGGACTAGCGGGAGAAGGTCCTACGAGCAGTACTTC.

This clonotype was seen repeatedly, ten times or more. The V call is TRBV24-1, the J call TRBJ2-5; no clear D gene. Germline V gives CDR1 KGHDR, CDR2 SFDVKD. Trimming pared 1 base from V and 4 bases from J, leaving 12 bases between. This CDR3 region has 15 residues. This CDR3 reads CATSDFRTDGETQYF. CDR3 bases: TGTGCCACCAGTGATTTCCGGACGGATGGAGAGACCCAGTACTTC.